This entry lists 8 T cell receptor beta chains sequenced from one sample in a study of T cells after yellow fever vaccination. From the 5' RACE reads, TCRdb called clonotypes with MiXCR, one entry per CDR3 protein. The sample comprises 600,000 to 750,000 distinct CDR3 sequences, 9% to 15% of which are singletons, and more than 12% rests with the top ten. The sample here was PBMCs, taken on the day of the yellow fever booster vaccination. The source is a man between 25 and 39 years old who received the YFV17D yellow fever vaccine.

This clonotype has more than one count but fewer than ten. The V gene is TRBV29-1, the J gene TRBJ2-1; D is unresolved. The ends were cut back, 6 bases at V and 6 bases at J, with 9 bases in the middle. There are 11 residues in the CDR3. Germline CDR1 SQVTM, CDR2 ANQGSEA. CDR3 sequence reads: CSVRNSNEQFF. CDR3 coding DNA: TGCAGCGTAAGGAACAGCAATGAGCAGTTCTTC.

The rearrangement joins TRBV4-2 to TRBJ2-3, with 10 nucleotides matching TRBD2. Germline V lookup: CDR1 LGHNA, CDR2 YNFKEQ. The CDR3 totals 16 residues. V trimming: 3 bases; J trimming: 3 bases; junction bases outside the gene matches: 6. Written as DNA, the CDR3 is TGTGCCAGCAGCCACCAAGCGGGAGGGCCGACAGATACGCAGTATTTT. This gives the protein CASSHQAGGPTDTQYF.

This clonotype was detected only a few times. This chain connects TRBV7-2 to TRBJ2-2; D is uncertain. This CDR3 spans 16 amino acids. V lost 5 bases and J 1 base, leaving 14 bases between the germline ends. The germline V gene has CDR1 SGHTA and CDR2 FQGNSA. The CDR3 spells CASSNNGLLNTGELFF. The CDR3 nucleotides read TGTGCCAGCAGCAATAACGGGCTATTGAACACCGGGGAGCTGTTTTTT.

The genes are TRBV4-3 and TRBJ2-1; 16 bases align to TRBD2. Germline V CDR1 and CDR2: LGHNA, YSLEER. The CDR3 is made up of 17 amino acids. Germline trimming cut 2 bases from V and 7 bases from J; bases unmatched to any gene: 5. The CDR3: CASSQREGLAGGNEQFF. The CDR3 bases are TGCGCCAGCAGCCAAAGAGAGGGACTAGCGGGAGGGAATGAGCAGTTCTTC.

This clonotype was seen a handful of times. The V and J genes are TRBV20-1 and TRBJ2-7, with D hard to call. Trimming left V 0 bases short and J 9 bases short, with 12 bases between. CDR1 is DFQATT and CDR2 is SNEGSKA in the germline V gene (reference sequence). The CDR3 has 12 amino acids. For the CDR3, the DNA is TGCAGTGCTAGAGATGTGGACGGAAGGCAGTACTTC. Amino acids: CSARDVDGRQYF.

This clonotype was detected a few times. This rearrangement joins TRBV5-1 to TRBJ2-7; the match to TRBD2 covers 9 bases. J was trimmed by 13 bases and V by 5 bases; bases with no gene match: 10. Germline V gives CDR1 SGHRS, CDR2 YFSETQ. This CDR3 is built from 12 residues. CDR3 in amino acids: CASRGNPGLAYF. DNA of the CDR3: TGCGCCAGCAGGGGTAATCCGGGACTAGCATACTTC.

The chain links TRBV7-2 to TRBJ2-5, with D unclear. Germline V CDR1 and CDR2: SGHTA, FQGNSA. Trimming left V 1 base short and J 0 bases short, with 9 bases between. The CDR3 is 15 amino acids. The CDR3 region is CASSLGRLYQETQYF. As DNA, the CDR3 is TGTGCCAGCAGCTTAGGCAGGTTGTACCAAGAGACCCAGTACTTC.

CDR3 sequence: CASSPGGFTEAFF. Here the CDR3 DNA reads TGTGCCAGCAGCCCGGGGGGGTTCACTGAAGCTTTCTTT. V and J are TRBV7-2 and TRBJ1-1, with TRBD1 as a possible D gene (5 bases). The V and J ends lost 5 bases and 4 bases respectively, with 11 bases between them. CDR3 size: 13 residues. CDR1 and CDR2 from the germline V gene are SGHTA and FQGNSA.